The source of this T cell receptor beta chain is a study of regulatory T cells in long-lasting Graves disease. Study-level background: Over-5-year antithyroid drug use with positive TSH receptor antibodies defined persistent Graves' disease in the study.

This clonotype appeared a few times. Antigen unknown. The germline V gene encodes CDR1 LNHDA and CDR2 SQIVND (reference sequence). The V gene lost 5 bases and the J gene lost 3 bases, with 20 bases spanning the gap. CDR3 length equals 17 residues. Library construction for TCR beta used iRepertoire HTBI primers and Arm-PCR of CDR3 regions. MiXCR, applied by TCRdb to the multiplex PCR reads, yields one record per CDR3 protein. The sample holds about 460,000 distinct CDR3 sequences, less than 25% seen once. Points from the study as a whole: Persistent Graves' patients had lower TCR diversity than newly diagnosed ones. Those with persistent disease had in common more public clonotypes (about 3,000) than new patients (about 970).

Time point: persistent/refractory GD, antithyroid drugs over 5 years with positive TRAb. PBMC RNA served as the TCR library source. The sequenced sample was peripheral blood mononuclear cells (PBMCs), obtained when the disease was refractory, from a patient treated with antithyroid drugs. This clonotype originated in a female donor with Graves disease. The chain joins TRBV19 to TRBJ1-5; D perhaps matches TRBD1 (6 bases). Here the CDR3 DNA reads TGTGCCAGTAGTTCGCGGGGGGGGCCGGACGACAATCAGCCCCAGCATTTT. It codes for CASSSRGGPDDNQPQHF.